This TCR beta chain is drawn from a study of glioma-infiltrating T cells. The iRepertoire nested amplicon-rescue multiplex PCR amplified TCR alpha and beta CDR3s from RNA. TCRdb re-called the multiplex PCR reads with MiXCR, one entry per CDR3 protein. Of approximately 90,000 distinct CDR3 sequences listed, about 25% were seen once; the top ten hold about 6.6%. Study-wide points: Very few CDR3 sequences were shared between tissue and blood.

Trimming took 0 bases from V and 6 from J, leaving 19 bases between them. Germline V gene lookup returns CDR1 LGHNA and CDR2 YNFKEQ. The CDR3 runs to 17 residues. This clonotype was seen many times. As yet, its antigen is unknown. The specimen sequenced was glioma tissue, nonneoplastic brain tissue, or PBMCs (not recorded which). This sequence originates from a human donor with low-grade glioma or glioblastoma, undergoing nonglioma brain surgery, or in good health (not recorded which). The chain employs TRBV4-2 and TRBJ2-3; tentatively, D is TRBD2 (5 bases). CDR3: CASSQEQAGISLDTQYF. For the CDR3, the DNA is TGTGCCAGCAGCCAAGAACAAGCCGGGATCTCGCTCGATACGCAGTATTTT.